The clone carrying this TCR beta chain was detected ten times or more. The antigen is not known. These data belong to a study of CD8 T cells in ankylosing spondylitis. Findings and caveats of the study: With a CD8+ phenotype, disease-linked clones were relatively rare in peripheral blood. Typical of ankylosing spondylitis blood, it appeared, was a TCR beta motif of 7 or 8 highly homologous variants. Past studies reported some motif variants in reactive arthritis synovial fluid and blood. Researchers reportedly found disease-linked clones significantly enriched in matched ankylosing spondylitis synovial fluid.

Quantitative molecular-barcoded 5'-RACE generated the TCR beta libraries. TCRdb reprocessed the 5' RACE reads via MiXCR and lists one record per CDR3 protein. This table holds approximately 400,000 distinct CDR3 sequences, roughly 27% found once. CDR3 length equals 16 residues. Germline assignment: CDR1 SGHRS and CDR2 YFSETQ. V gave up 0 bases and J gave up 2 bases; unmatched junction bases: 5. The chain employs TRBV5-1 and TRBJ2-3, with 8 bases lining up with TRBD2. The source is a male donor with ankylosing spondylitis. The sample consisted of blood, either unsorted or a sorted T cell fraction (not recorded which). CDR3 sequence: CASSLGTSGYTDTQYF. The CDR3 DNA follows: TGCGCCAGCAGCTTGGGCACTAGCGGTTACACAGATACGCAGTATTTT.